This passage covers 13 T cell receptor beta chains from one sample sequenced in a study of cytomegalovirus exposure and HLA in healthy donors. PCR was performed using 60 Vbeta and 13 Jbeta primers. The data were produced by immunoSEQ multiplex PCR, yet TCRdb's version contains in-frame clones alone and is incomplete. The sample yields approximately 160,000 clones, about four fifths seen once. Sequencing was performed on PBMCs. The origin of the receptors is a man younger than 30 in good health and CMV-seronegative.

The chain has TRBV19 and TRBJ2-1; TRBD2 matches 8 bases. The V segment lost 6 bases and the J segment 4 bases; nucleotides outside the gene matches: 11. The CDR3 is 16 amino acids. The germline CDR1 and CDR2 sequences are LNHDA and SQIVND (reference sequence). The CDR3 region is CASRGGRGVSYNEQFF. The CDR3 coding sequence is TGTGCCAGTAGAGGGGGGCGGGGGGTCTCTTACAATGAGCAGTTCTTC.

The chain joins TRBV25-1 to TRBJ1-4, with TRBD1 matching 7 bases. Germline trimming cut 6 bases from V and 6 bases from J; bases unmatched to any gene: 13. The CDR3 sequence is 16 residues long. CDR1 is MGHDK, CDR2 SYGVNS, per germline. CDR3 DNA sequence: TGTGCCAGCAGAGTCCCCGGACAGGATACTTATGAAAAACTGTTTTTT. Residues: CASRVPGQDTYEKLFF.

The V gene is TRBV11-2, the J gene TRBJ2-3; 7 bases map to TRBD2. This CDR3 comprises 15 residues. The germline V gene has CDR1 SGHAT and CDR2 FQNNGV. V shed 5 bases and J 2 bases; nucleotides not matched to a gene: 7. CDR3 in amino acids: CASSPQAGITDTQYF. CDR3 DNA: TGTGCCAGCAGCCCTCAAGCGGGAATCACAGATACGCAGTATTTT.

This chain joins TRBV7-8 and TRBJ2-3; 13 nucleotides match TRBD2. Germline assignment: CDR1 SGHVS and CDR2 FQNEAQ. The V segment lost 6 bases and the J segment 11 bases; nucleotides outside the gene matches: 11. The CDR3 covers 15 residues. The CDR3 DNA reads as TGTGCCAGCAGTCAGAGACTAGCGGGGGGCCGGAGGCAGTATTTT. Protein: CASSQRLAGGRRQYF.

The J gene is TRBJ2-1, the V gene TRBV7-9; 10 bases are shared with TRBD2. Germline CDR1 SEHNR, CDR2 FQNEAQ (reference sequence). J was trimmed by 3 bases and V by 1 base; bases with no gene match: 9. The CDR3 has 18 amino acids. Written as DNA, the CDR3 is TGTGCCAGCAGCTTAGATTTGCAGCGGGGGGGCATCTACAATGAGCAGTTCTTC. It codes for CASSLDLQRGGIYNEQFF. Using reference TRBV7-9 and TRBJ2-1 for the parts outside the CDR3, the full variable domain is DTGVSQNPRHKITKRGQNVTFRCDPISEHNRLYWYRQTLGQGPEFLTYFQNEAQLEKSRLLSDRFSAERPKGSFSTLEIQRTEQGDSAMYLCASSLDLQRGGIYNEQFFGPGTRLTVL.

V is TRBV27 and J is TRBJ1-4; perhaps TRBD1 as D (5 bases). Germline loops: CDR1 MNHEY, CDR2 SMNVEV (reference sequence). V was pared by 6 bases and J by 5 bases, with 16 bases between. The CDR3 has 15 amino acids. CDR3 region: CASSRQFRGNEKLFF. In DNA form, the CDR3 reads TGTGCCAGCAGCCGCCAGTTTAGGGGAAATGAAAAACTGTTTTTT.

The rearrangement links TRBV28 to TRBJ2-6; perhaps TRBD2 as D (6 bases). The V and J ends lost 4 bases and 3 bases respectively, with 22 bases between them. Germline V gene data show CDR1 as MDHEN and CDR2 as SYDVKM. The CDR3 loop spans 19 amino acids. The CDR3: CASSSTRDLAKNGANVLTF. CDR3 bases: TGTGCCAGCAGTTCCACGAGGGACTTAGCTAAGAATGGGGCCAACGTCCTGACTTTC. Variable domain in full (rest from reference TRBV28 and TRBJ2-6): DVKVTQSSRYLVKRTGEKVFLECVQDMDHENMFWYRQDPGLGLRLIYFSYDVKMKEKGDIPEGYSVSREKKERFSLILESASTNQTSMYLCASSSTRDLAKNGANVLTFGAGSRLTVL.

The chain uses TRBV7-9 and TRBJ1-6, with TRBD1 as a possible D gene (5 bases). The CDR3 consists of 12 residues. Per the germline V gene, CDR1 is SEHNR and CDR2 is FQNEAQ (reference sequence). V was pared by 0 bases and J by 11 bases, with 5 bases between. The chain's CDR3 is CASSLAGAPLHF. CDR3 DNA sequence: TGTGCCAGCAGCTTAGCAGGGGCACCCCTCCACTTT.

This chain joins TRBV19 and TRBJ2-3; D is possibly TRBD2 (5 bases). CDR1 is LNHDA, CDR2 SQIVND, per germline (reference sequence). The CDR3 totals 15 residues. V lost 6 bases, J lost 2 bases, and 15 bases lay in between. The CDR3 DNA follows: TGTGCCAGTAGATCCGGGGTCCTCGTCACAGATACGCAGTATTTT. It is translated as CASRSGVLVTDTQYF.

The chain combines TRBV9 with TRBJ2-3; TRBD2 aligns across 11 bases. This CDR3 has 15 amino acids. Trimming took 4 bases from V and 3 from J; bases not matched to a gene: 4. Germline V lookup: CDR1 SGDLS, CDR2 YYNGEE. As DNA, the CDR3 is TGTGCCAGCAGCCAACTAGCGGGGGTTACAGATACGCAGTATTTT. Amino acid sequence: CASSQLAGVTDTQYF.

This clone was observed once. The chain carries TRBV9 and TRBJ2-1; TRBD2 matches at 8 bases. With V trimmed by 0 bases and J by 7 bases, 3 bases remained unmatched. Germline lookup yields CDR1 SGDLS and CDR2 YYNGEE. The CDR3 has 14 amino acids. The CDR3 sequence: CASSVGGGRNEQFF. Written as DNA, the CDR3 is TGTGCCAGCAGCGTAGGTGGCGGGAGGAATGAGCAGTTCTTC.

This clone was seen a single time. The chain is built from TRBV2 and TRBJ1-2; D gene ambiguous. Germline CDR1 SNHLY, CDR2 FYNNEI. V was clipped by 7 bases and J by 3 bases, with 12 bases between them. The CDR3 runs to 13 residues. CDR3 sequence reads: CASTPQEHYGYTF. CDR3 DNA sequence: TGTGCCAGCACCCCCCAGGAACACTATGGCTACACCTTC.

This chain joins TRBV11-2 and TRBJ2-5, with a tentative D call TRBD1 (6 bases). This CDR3 region has 15 residues. Between the trimmed V and J ends, which lost 2 bases and 2 bases, there was a span of 12 bases. Germline V gives CDR1 SGHAT, CDR2 FQNNGV. Here the CDR3 reads CASSLIGTPQETQYF. The CDR3, as DNA: TGTGCCAGCAGCTTAATCGGGACACCTCAAGAGACCCAGTACTTC.